The rows below give T cell receptor beta chains drawn from one sample of a study of blood T cell repertoires in COVID-19. Sequencing used immunoSEQ multiplex PCR; TCRdb keeps in-frame clones, though not all of them. The sample lists 250,000 to 400,000 clones, around nine tenths occurring once. Sequenced input: PBMCs or T cells enriched from blood (not recorded which). The receptors were sampled from a man aged 60-69 years who had recovered from COVID-19. Each CDR3 is given with its conserved first and last residue. Each record gives: clone size, V gene, CDR3 protein. Only some rows state a clone size, as once, few, many or a class for expanded clones.

abundance: .; v_gene: TRBV5-1; CDR3aa: CASSLYPGVGGYTF
abundance: .; v_gene: TRBV20-1; CDR3aa: CSASAPGGSGTIYEQYF
abundance: .; v_gene: TRBV10-3; CDR3aa: CAIRFRTSVNEQFF
abundance: .; v_gene: TRBV27; CDR3aa: CASSTIRDEKLFF
abundance: once; v_gene: TRBV28; CDR3aa: CASSSPLGGRGAKNIQYF
abundance: .; v_gene: TRBV5-1; CDR3aa: CASSNGTSGTDTQYF
abundance: once; v_gene: TRBV6-2/TRBV6-3; CDR3aa: CASSYAGRGAGELFF
abundance: .; v_gene: TRBV7-9; CDR3aa: CASTFGGNQPQHF
abundance: .; v_gene: TRBV5-4; CDR3aa: CASSLDRGYEKLFF
abundance: .; v_gene: TRBV7-2; CDR3aa: CASSLELLTQETQYF
abundance: .; v_gene: TRBV9; CDR3aa: CASSVRSQGDNEQFF
abundance: .; v_gene: TRBV19; CDR3aa: CASSTDRGNTGELFF
abundance: .; v_gene: TRBV5-1; CDR3aa: CASSPSGTTYNEQFF
abundance: .; v_gene: TRBV3-1/TRBV3-2; CDR3aa: CASSAHRGTNEKLFF
abundance: .; v_gene: TRBV5-1; CDR3aa: CASSLGGQGTYGYTF
abundance: .; v_gene: TRBV28; CDR3aa: CASTSQGHYGYTF
abundance: .; v_gene: TRBV5-5; CDR3aa: CASSQAGDRGSYGYTF
abundance: .; v_gene: TRBV27; CDR3aa: CASRRTSGSGQFF
abundance: .; v_gene: TRBV6-6; CDR3aa: CASCMTSGRSTSEQYF
abundance: .; v_gene: TRBV10-1; CDR3aa: CASSEGQGHTDTQYF
abundance: .; v_gene: TRBV2; CDR3aa: CASRGGQAFNEKLFF
abundance: .; v_gene: TRBV28; CDR3aa: CASETASGYNEQFF
abundance: once; v_gene: TRBV10-1; CDR3aa: CASSEGPNYGYTF
abundance: .; v_gene: TRBV5-1; CDR3aa: CASSLGQPNEKLFF
abundance: .; v_gene: TRBV28; CDR3aa: CASSLFPTGDLLYEQFF
abundance: .; v_gene: TRBV18; CDR3aa: CASSRSENDYGYTF
abundance: .; v_gene: TRBV5-1; CDR3aa: CASRGSGSTDTQYF
abundance: .; v_gene: TRBV28; CDR3aa: CASSLARGEAFF
abundance: .; v_gene: TRBV5-1; CDR3aa: CASSLGTPNTGELFF
abundance: .; v_gene: TRBV5-1; CDR3aa: CASRYDSSNQPQHF
abundance: .; v_gene: TRBV29-1; CDR3aa: CSVGQLSDTQYF
abundance: .; v_gene: TRBV11-2; CDR3aa: CASSKAGRGNTEAFF
abundance: .; v_gene: TRBV7-9; CDR3aa: CASSPDGLADSYEQYF
abundance: .; v_gene: TRBV28; CDR3aa: CASSLVSRGSYGYTF
abundance: .; v_gene: TRBV24-1; CDR3aa: CATSSSAGTYNEQFF
abundance: .; v_gene: TRBV3-1/TRBV3-2; CDR3aa: CASSQRDRRAYEQYF
abundance: .; v_gene: TRBV5-1; CDR3aa: CASSSTGGNTEAFF
abundance: .; v_gene: TRBV11-2; CDR3aa: CASSFGLARGTDTQYF
abundance: .; v_gene: TRBV18; CDR3aa: CASSLGQGNSPLHF
abundance: .; v_gene: TRBV6-1; CDR3aa: CASSEQFNQPQHF
abundance: once; v_gene: TRBV11-2; CDR3aa: CASSAMLPGASGNTIYF
abundance: once; v_gene: TRBV18; CDR3aa: CASSPPSVVTGELFF
abundance: .; v_gene: TRBV3-1/TRBV3-2; CDR3aa: CASSHAGGETQYF
abundance: few; v_gene: TRBV4-1; CDR3aa: CASSQEPGQGAGEQYF
abundance: .; v_gene: TRBV12-3/TRBV12-4; CDR3aa: CASNLDRYTEAFF
abundance: once; v_gene: TRBV28; CDR3aa: CASSPRGSSYEQYF
abundance: .; v_gene: TRBV7-2; CDR3aa: CASSQSSGSGETQYF
abundance: .; v_gene: TRBV3-1/TRBV3-2; CDR3aa: CASSQMQDQPQHF
abundance: once; v_gene: TRBV6-5; CDR3aa: CASSFGGQGLNTEAFF
abundance: .; v_gene: TRBV5-1; CDR3aa: CASSLERGDYNEQFF
abundance: .; v_gene: TRBV5-4; CDR3aa: CASSLAKGELFF
abundance: few; v_gene: TRBV10-3; CDR3aa: CAISESTGTYEQYF
abundance: few; v_gene: TRBV6-2/TRBV6-3; CDR3aa: CASSSLAGVTDTQYF
abundance: .; v_gene: TRBV6-1; CDR3aa: CASSDLQGTGYTF
abundance: .; v_gene: TRBV18; CDR3aa: CASSPGTGLEQYF
abundance: .; v_gene: TRBV2; CDR3aa: CASRGQGDQPQHF
abundance: .; v_gene: TRBV7-3; CDR3aa: CASSLTLAPGETQYF